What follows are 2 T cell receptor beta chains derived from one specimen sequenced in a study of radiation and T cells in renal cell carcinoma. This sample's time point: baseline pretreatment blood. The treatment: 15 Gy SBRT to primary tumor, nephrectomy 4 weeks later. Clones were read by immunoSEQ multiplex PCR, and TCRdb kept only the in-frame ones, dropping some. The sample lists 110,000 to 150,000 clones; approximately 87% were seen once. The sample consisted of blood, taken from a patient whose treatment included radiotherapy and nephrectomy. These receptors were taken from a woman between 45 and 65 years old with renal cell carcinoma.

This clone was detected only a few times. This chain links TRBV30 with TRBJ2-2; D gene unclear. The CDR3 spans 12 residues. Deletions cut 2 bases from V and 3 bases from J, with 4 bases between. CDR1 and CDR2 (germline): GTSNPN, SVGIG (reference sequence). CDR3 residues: CAWSRYTGELFF. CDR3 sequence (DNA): TGTGCCTGGAGTCGGTACACCGGGGAGCTGTTTTTT.

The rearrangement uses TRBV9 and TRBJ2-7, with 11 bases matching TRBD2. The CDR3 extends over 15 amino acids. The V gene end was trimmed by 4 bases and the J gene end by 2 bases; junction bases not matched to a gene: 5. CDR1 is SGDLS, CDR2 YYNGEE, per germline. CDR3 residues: CASSTLAGGAYEQYF. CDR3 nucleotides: TGTGCCAGCAGCACCTTAGCGGGAGGGGCCTACGAGCAGTACTTC. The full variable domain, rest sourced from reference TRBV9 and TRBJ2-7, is DSGVTQTPKHLITATGQRVTLRCSPRSGDLSVYWYQQSLDQGLQFLIQYYNGEERAKGNILERFSAQQFPDLHSELNLSSLELGDSALYFCASSTLAGGAYEQYFGPGTRLTVT.